Below are 22 T cell receptor beta chains sequenced from a single sample in a study of cytomegalovirus exposure and HLA in healthy donors listed by TCRdb under 2017. Library preparation employed the immunoSEQ multiplex PCR assay. For the multiplex PCR, a mixture combining 60 forward primers for TCR Vbeta segments and 13 reverse primers for TCR Jbeta segments was used. In TCRdb, the immuneACCESS table is reduced to in-frame sequences with V and J assigned. These tables do not hold every clone; where another copy was compared, an unresolved V gene accounts for under half, and the others remain unexplained. This sample holds some 240,000 clones; around 73% were observed only once. Around 3.9% of the sample lies in the top ten. The sequenced sample was PBMCs. Source of these receptors: a male donor in good health and CMV-seronegative.

This chain joins TRBV5-4 and TRBJ2-5; 8 bases map to TRBD1. V trimming: 5 bases; J trimming: 3 bases; junction bases outside the gene matches: 6. The germline CDR1 and CDR2 sequences are SGHNT and YYREEE (reference sequence). The CDR3 has 14 amino acids. CDR3 in amino acids: CASSETGEKETQYF. In nucleotides, the CDR3 is TGTGCCAGCAGTGAGACAGGGGAAAAAGAGACCCAGTACTTC.

This clone showed up just once. One end of the junction does not line up with germline, which may come from a read error. The V gene is TRBV9, the J gene TRBJ2-7; D is uncertain. The germline CDR1 and CDR2 sequences are SGDLS and YYNGEE. The CDR3 totals 14 residues. The CDR3 region has the DNA TGTGCCAGCAGCGTAGGGGTACAGACCTACAAGCAGTACTTC. It codes for CASSVGVQTYKQYF.

J is TRBJ1-1 and V is TRBV18, with 11 bases fitting TRBD1. The CDR3 spans 17 residues. Germline assignment: CDR1 KGHSH and CDR2 LQKENI. V was pared by 4 bases and J by 0 bases, with 7 bases of the junction left unmatched. CDR3 in DNA: TGTGCCAGCTCACTCGGACAGGGGGCGATTCTGAACACTGAAGCTTTCTTT. Its protein is CASSLGQGAILNTEAFF. The full variable domain, in which reference TRBV18 and TRBJ1-1 provide the parts outside the CDR3, is NAGVMQNPRHLVRRRGQEARLRCSPMKGHSHVYWYRQLPEEGLKFMVYLQKENIIDESGMPKERFSAEFPKEGPSILRIQQVVRGDSAAYFCASSLGQGAILNTEAFFGQGTRLTVV.

The rearrangement joins TRBV4-1 to TRBJ1-5; 9 bases are a match to TRBD1. CDR1 and CDR2 from the germline V gene are MGHRA and YSYEKL. This CDR3 contains 16 residues. Trimming took 3 bases from V and 5 from J; bases not matched to a gene: 8. This CDR3 reads CASSQVPGTGYQPQHF. The CDR3 nucleotides are TGCGCCAGCAGCCAGGTGCCCGGGACAGGGTATCAGCCCCAGCATTTT.

The rearrangement links TRBV6-5 to TRBJ2-2, with TRBD2 identical over 10 bases. CDR1 and CDR2 (germline): MNHEY, SVGAGI. This CDR3 has 16 amino acids. With V trimmed by 3 bases and J by 5 bases, 6 bases remained unmatched. The DNA of the CDR3 is TGTGCCAGCAGTTATCAACTAGCGGGACCTACCGGGGAGCTGTTTTTT. It specifies CASSYQLAGPTGELFF.

This clone has a single count. The CDR3 here is CASSLGAAQPQHF. DNA of the CDR3: TGTGCCAGCAGCTTAGGGGCAGCCCAGCCCCAGCATTTT. This rearrangement joins TRBV7-8 to TRBJ1-5; no clear D. Germline CDR1 reads SGHVS; CDR2 reads FQNEAQ. The CDR3 covers 13 residues. V gave up 1 base and J gave up 7 bases, with 8 bases separating them. The entire variable domain, with the rest obtained from reference TRBV7-8 and TRBJ1-5, is as follows: GAGVSQSPRYKVAKRGQDVALRCDPISGHVSLFWYQQALGQGPEFLTYFQNEAQLDKSGLPSDRFFAERPEGSVSTLKIQRTQQEDSAVYLCASSLGAAQPQHFGDGTRLSIL.

The genes are TRBV7-3 and TRBJ1-2, with 8 bases matching TRBD1. The trim removed 5 bases at V and 9 bases at J, leaving 8 bases unmatched. This CDR3 has 13 amino acids. Looked up from germline, CDR1 is SGHTA and CDR2 is FQGTGA. CDR3 DNA sequence: TGTGCCAGCAGCCTCGGACAGGGTTGGAGCTACACCTTC. Its translation: CASSLGQGWSYTF.

This clone was detected only a few times. The chain is built from TRBV11-2 and TRBJ2-5; 10 bases map to TRBD2. The J call may be faulty, since TRBJ2-7 better matches the DNA end. The CDR3 is 17 residues long. Germline CDR1 is SGHAT and CDR2 is FQNNGV. The CDR3 coding sequence is TGTGCCAGCAGCTTACCAGCCCTAGGAGCGGGAGGGTACGAGCAGTACTTC. This codes for CASSLPALGAGGYEQYF.

This chain links TRBV19 with TRBJ2-7; D is possibly TRBD1 (6 bases). The CDR3 runs to 15 residues. Between the trimmed V and J ends, which lost 4 bases and 0 bases, there was a span of 13 bases. CDR1 LNHDA and CDR2 SQIVND come from the germline V gene (reference sequence). As DNA, the CDR3 is TGTGCCAGTAGTAAAGGACAGCCCAACTCCTACGAGCAGTACTTC. This sequence encodes CASSKGQPNSYEQYF.

V and J are TRBV5-1 and TRBJ2-3, with TRBD1 as a possible D gene (6 bases). Germline V CDR1 and CDR2: SGHRS, YFSETQ. The CDR3 length is 15 residues. V lost 4 bases to trimming and J lost 4 bases, with 16 bases between them. The CDR3 protein is CASSTGTAHADTQYF. The CDR3 DNA follows: TGCGCCAGCAGCACAGGGACGGCCCACGCAGATACGCAGTATTTT.

Notes on this clone: Germline is not matched at one junction end, which may reflect a read error. The chain has TRBV5-1 and TRBJ2-1, with D possibly TRBD2 on 5 matching bases. The V gene's germline CDR1 is SGHRS and CDR2 YFSETQ. The CDR3 consists of 15 residues. CDR3 residues: CASNDGGGSSNEQFF. The CDR3, as DNA: TGCGCCAGCAACGATGGAGGCGGCTCCTCCAATGAGCAGTTCTTC. Supplemented by reference TRBV5-1 and TRBJ2-1, the full variable domain reads KAGVTQTPRYLIKTRGQQVTLSCSPISGHRSVSWYQQTPGQGLQFLFEYFSETQRNKGNFPGRFSGRQFSNSRSEMNVSTLELGDSALYLCASNDGGGSSNEQFFGPGTRLTVL.

The chain carries TRBV19 and TRBJ1-2; D might be TRBD1 (5 bases). Germline V gene data show CDR1 as LNHDA and CDR2 as SQIVND (reference sequence). V shed 7 bases and J shed 0 bases, with 18 bases lying between them. The CDR3 loop spans 16 amino acids. The CDR3, as DNA: TGTGCCAGTACCCAATCGACCGACAGACCTAACTATGGCTACACCTTC. Encoded protein: CASTQSTDRPNYGYTF.

V is TRBV4-2 and J is TRBJ2-3, with a tentative D call TRBD2 (6 bases). Trimming removed 4 bases at V and 0 bases at J, with 14 bases between. Germline values: CDR1 LGHNA, CDR2 YNFKEQ. The CDR3 is 16 residues long. DNA of the CDR3: TGTGCCAGCAGCCCAACAGCTAGCGACAGCACAGATACGCAGTATTTT. It encodes CASSPTASDSTDTQYF.

V and J are TRBV27 and TRBJ2-7; D unresolved. V was trimmed by 7 bases and J by 2 bases, leaving 9 bases between them. CDR1 is MNHEY and CDR2 is SMNVEV in the germline V gene (reference sequence). This CDR3 has 12 residues. The DNA of the CDR3 is TGTGCCAGCACCCCATCCCCCTACGAGCAGTACTTC. Its protein product is CASTPSPYEQYF.

The rearrangement joins TRBV9 to TRBJ2-3; 7 nucleotides agree with TRBD2. Trimming took 4 bases from V and 8 from J; bases not matched to a gene: 7. CDR1 SGDLS and CDR2 YYNGEE come from the germline V gene. The CDR3 consists of 13 residues. CDR3 sequence: CASSFRGEGTQYF. CDR3 coding DNA: TGTGCCAGCAGCTTCCGGGGGGAGGGTACGCAGTATTTT.

The chain combines TRBV19 with TRBJ1-1; TRBD1 might be the D (6 bases). The CDR3 covers 14 residues. Germline lookup yields CDR1 LNHDA and CDR2 SQIVND (reference sequence). The ends were cut back, 0 bases at V and 3 bases at J, with 8 bases in the middle. Here the CDR3 DNA reads TGTGCCAGTAGTATAGATTGGACAGACACTGAAGCTTTCTTT. It specifies CASSIDWTDTEAFF.

This clone was observed a handful of times. This chain joins TRBV4-1 and TRBJ1-1, with D unclear. CDR1 and CDR2 (germline): MGHRA, YSYEKL. The CDR3 totals 12 residues. The germline V and J ends were trimmed by 0 bases and 11 bases, with 10 bases remaining between them. The CDR3 nucleotides are TGCGCCAGCAGCCAAGACAGGAGGCGGGCTTTCTTT. The encoded protein is CASSQDRRRAFF.

This chain connects TRBV19 to TRBJ2-7, with TRBD2 matching over 8 bases. The length of the CDR3 is 15 residues. Germline values: CDR1 LNHDA, CDR2 SQIVND (reference sequence). With V trimmed by 11 bases and J by 2 bases, 14 bases remained unmatched. This chain's CDR3 is CASHQRGGLTYEQYF. For the CDR3, the DNA is TGTGCCTCCCATCAACGGGGGGGGCTTACCTACGAGCAGTACTTC.

This chain links TRBV18 with TRBJ1-1; 12 nucleotides agree with TRBD1. V lost 5 bases and J lost 5; bases outside the gene matches: 12. The CDR3 covers 17 residues. Germline loops: CDR1 KGHSH, CDR2 LQKENI. Here the CDR3 DNA reads TGTGCCAGCTCAGAGCTGGGGACAGGGGGCGAAGGGACTGAAGCTTTCTTT. It yields the protein CASSELGTGGEGTEAFF.

The chain links TRBV10-3 to TRBJ2-5; 9 positions agree with TRBD1. Germline CDR1 and CDR2: ENHRY and SYGVKD. V lost 4 bases, J lost 1 base, and 1 base stayed unmatched. The CDR3 loop spans 14 amino acids. The CDR3 here is CAISVQGAQETQYF. CDR3 nucleotides: TGTGCCATCAGTGTACAGGGGGCCCAAGAGACCCAGTACTTC.

The chain employs TRBV14 and TRBJ1-1; unclear D gene. CDR1 and CDR2 (germline): SGHDN, FVKESK. CDR3 size: 15 residues. Trimming took off 4 bases at V and 0 bases at J, with 12 bases between the two ends. CDR3 sequence (DNA): TGTGCCAGCAGCCTCCAGGCCAGGATGAACACTGAAGCTTTCTTT. The encoded protein is CASSLQARMNTEAFF.

V usage is TRBV19 and J usage is TRBJ2-3, with 8 bases fitting TRBD2. V lost 3 bases, J lost 0 bases, and 5 bases stayed unmatched. The CDR3 is made up of 16 amino acids. From germline, CDR1 is LNHDA and CDR2 SQIVND (reference sequence). As DNA, the CDR3 is TGTGCCAGTAGTATCCTTAGCGGGGCCAGCACAGATACGCAGTATTTT. It is translated as CASSILSGASTDTQYF.